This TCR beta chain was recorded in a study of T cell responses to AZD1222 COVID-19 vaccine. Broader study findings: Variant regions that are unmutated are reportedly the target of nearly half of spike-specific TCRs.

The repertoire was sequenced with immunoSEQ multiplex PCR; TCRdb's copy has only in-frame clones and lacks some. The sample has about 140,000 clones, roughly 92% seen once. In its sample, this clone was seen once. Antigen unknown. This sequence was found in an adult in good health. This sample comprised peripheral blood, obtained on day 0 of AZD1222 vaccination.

As DNA, the CDR3 is TGTGCCAGCAGTTACCTGGGCCTCCAAGAGACCCAGTACTTC. Its protein product is CASSYLGLQETQYF. This sequence joins TRBV6-6 and TRBJ2-5, with D unclear. The CDR3 length is 14 residues. Per germline, CDR1 MNHNY and CDR2 SVGAGI (reference sequence). V shed 2 bases and J shed 1 base, with 8 bases lying between them.